One sample yielded the 31 T cell receptor beta chains listed below, sequenced in a study of identical twins. TCRdb fed the 5' RACE reads into MiXCR, producing one record per CDR3 protein. The data show more than 400,000 distinct CDR3 sequences, approximately 16% seen once. These sequences were also reported in another study, on yellow fever vaccine responses in identical twins.

Sequencing input: CD4+ T cells sorted from blood. All receptors derive from a woman between 18 and 30 years old in good health.

This clonotype appeared a few times. The chain recombines TRBV7-9 with TRBJ2-7; D is perhaps TRBD1 (5 bases). Germline-derived CDR1 and CDR2 are SEHNR and FQNEAQ (reference sequence). The CDR3 runs to 16 residues. The V end was cut by 1 base, the J end by 3 bases, with 16 bases between. The CDR3 DNA is TGTGCCAGCAGCTTAGAGGCGGCTTATAGGGGCTACGAGCAGTACTTC. Amino acid sequence: CASSLEAAYRGYEQYF.

This clonotype was counted a few times. The chain combines TRBV20-1 with TRBJ1-1, with 7 bases identical to TRBD1. The V gene's germline CDR1 is DFQATT and CDR2 SNEGSKA (reference sequence). The J segment lost 5 bases and the V segment lost 7 bases, leaving 10 bases of the junction unmatched. This CDR3 is built from 13 residues. CDR3 region: CSGQGGVGTEAFF. The DNA of the CDR3 is TGCAGTGGACAGGGAGGAGTGGGAACTGAAGCTTTCTTT.

The chain recombines TRBV12-3 or TRBV12-4 with TRBJ2-2, with D perhaps TRBD2 (6 bases). Deletions cut 5 bases from V and 2 bases from J, with 12 bases between. The CDR3 loop spans 15 amino acids. The CDR3, as DNA: TGTGCCAGCAGTCCACGGGCGGGAAACACCGGGGAGCTGTTTTTT. Its translation is CASSPRAGNTGELFF.

This clonotype appeared a few times. The rearrangement joins TRBV7-9 to TRBJ1-4, with D maybe TRBD1 (6 bases). The CDR3 is made up of 15 amino acids. Trimming pared 5 bases from V and 8 bases from J, leaving 18 bases between. Germline V gene lookup returns CDR1 SEHNR and CDR2 FQNEAQ (reference sequence). In DNA, the CDR3 is TGTGCCAGCAGCACCCGAAAATTGGGGGGCGAAAAACTGTTTTTT. It specifies CASSTRKLGGEKLFF.

This chain uses TRBV20-1 with TRBJ2-5; tentative D call: TRBD2 (5 bases). CDR1 DFQATT and CDR2 SNEGSKA come from the germline V gene (reference sequence). V gave up 0 bases and J gave up 2 bases, with 16 bases separating them. The CDR3 length is 16 residues. This CDR3 reads CSARDGSGRTQETQYF. The CDR3 DNA is TGCAGTGCTAGAGATGGGTCGGGGAGAACTCAAGAGACCCAGTACTTC.

This clonotype was picked up a small number of times. The V and J genes are TRBV6-5 and TRBJ1-6; D call uncertain. The CDR3 loop spans 16 amino acids. Germline V gives CDR1 MNHEY, CDR2 SVGAGI. The V end was cut by 0 bases, the J end by 6 bases, with 12 bases between. CDR3 residues: CASSYSSFWGNSPLHF. CDR3 in DNA: TGTGCCAGCAGTTACTCGAGCTTTTGGGGTAATTCACCCCTCCACTTT.

The rearrangement uses TRBV28 and TRBJ2-7, with D possibly TRBD2 on 6 matching bases. V shed 7 bases and J shed 5 bases, with 12 bases lying between them. The CDR3 contains 12 residues. Germline V gene lookup returns CDR1 MDHEN and CDR2 SYDVKM. The CDR3 nucleotides read TGTGCCAGCACGGCGCCGGGGGACGAGCAGTACTTC. Translation: CASTAPGDEQYF.

This clonotype showed up just a few times. The chain recombines TRBV18 with TRBJ2-7, with 7 bases aligning to TRBD1. CDR1 KGHSH and CDR2 LQKENI come from the germline V gene. V lost 11 bases to trimming and J lost 3 bases; unmatched junction nucleotides: 7. This CDR3 is built from 12 residues. The CDR3 bases are TGTGCCTCATCGCAGGGGGACTACGAGCAGTACTTC. As protein: CASSQGDYEQYF.

The chain links TRBV10-3 to TRBJ2-7; TRBD2 might be the D (5 bases). This CDR3 is 12 amino acids long. Germline V gene sequence: CDR1 ENHRY, CDR2 SYGVKD. V was cut by 4 bases and J by 2 bases, with 6 bases left in between. CDR3 loop: CAISAGTYEQYF. DNA of the CDR3: TGTGCCATCAGTGCCGGGACCTACGAGCAGTACTTC.

This clonotype was detected a few times. The CDR3 sequence is CASSQGGGAIRETQYF. The CDR3 DNA follows: TGTGCCAGCAGCCAAGGGGGGGGGGCCATAAGGGAGACCCAGTACTTC. The genes are TRBV3-1 and TRBJ2-5, with D tentatively TRBD2 (7 bases). Germline-derived CDR1 and CDR2 are LGHDT and YNNKEL (reference sequence). V lost 1 base, J lost 5 bases, and 17 bases lay in between. The CDR3 is 16 amino acids.

The V call is TRBV6-2 or TRBV6-3, the J call TRBJ2-4; D may be TRBD1 (7 bases). CDR1 and CDR2 (germline): MNHEY, SVGEGT. The V and J ends lost 1 base and 0 bases respectively, with 22 bases between them. The CDR3 has 20 amino acids. The CDR3 loop is CASSYFQGGGSELAKNIQYF. The CDR3 nucleotides are TGTGCCAGCAGTTACTTCCAGGGGGGAGGATCAGAGCTAGCCAAAAACATTCAGTACTTC.

The chain recombines TRBV10-3 with TRBJ2-5; 8 positions agree with TRBD1. This CDR3 comprises 13 residues. The germline V gene encodes CDR1 ENHRY and CDR2 SYGVKD. The junction had 7 bases not matched to a gene; V was cut back by 10 bases and J by 3 bases. The CDR3: CASMTGVEETQYF. DNA of the CDR3: TGTGCCAGCATGACAGGGGTTGAAGAGACCCAGTACTTC.

At least ten counts were recorded for this clonotype. The CDR3 DNA reads TGTGCCAGCAGCCAAGATCTAGCGGGGGGTTTCTACAATGAGCAGTTCTTC. This codes for CASSQDLAGGFYNEQFF. This sequence joins TRBV4-2 and TRBJ2-1; the match to TRBD2 covers 11 bases. CDR1 LGHNA and CDR2 YNFKEQ come from the germline V gene. V lost 0 bases, J lost 3 bases, and 4 bases stayed unmatched. This CDR3 has 17 amino acids.

This clonotype was seen many times. The chain uses TRBV5-1 and TRBJ1-2; maybe TRBD1 (5 bases). Germline CDR1 SGHRS, CDR2 YFSETQ. V was trimmed by 0 bases and J by 4 bases, leaving 10 bases between them. The CDR3 spans 14 residues. The CDR3 DNA is TGCGCCAGCAGCTTGGCTGGGGCTAGCTATGGCTACACCTTC. It codes for CASSLAGASYGYTF.

There are a few counts of this clonotype. This rearrangement joins TRBV28 to TRBJ1-4; perhaps TRBD1 as D (5 bases). Deletions cut 6 bases from V and 8 bases from J, with 22 bases between. The CDR3 extends over 16 amino acids. Per the germline V gene, CDR1 is MDHEN and CDR2 is SYDVKM. This CDR3 reads CASRRIHRPAGEKLFF. The CDR3 DNA follows: TGTGCCAGCAGGCGCATCCACAGGCCCGCCGGGGAAAAACTGTTTTTT.

The chain has TRBV6-1 and TRBJ2-1, with D possibly TRBD2 on 6 matching bases. Between the trimmed V and J ends, which lost 5 bases and 0 bases, there was a span of 14 bases. This CDR3 contains 16 residues. Germline CDR1 and CDR2: MNHNS and SASEGT. The CDR3 sequence is CASSPIRGTSYNEQFF. Written as DNA, the CDR3 is TGTGCCAGCAGTCCTATTCGGGGGACCTCCTACAATGAGCAGTTCTTC.

This chain connects TRBV7-9 to TRBJ2-7, with TRBD1 matching over 8 bases. This CDR3 is built from 14 residues. The germline gives CDR1 SEHNR, CDR2 FQNEAQ (reference sequence). The junction had 5 bases not matched to a gene; V was cut back by 5 bases and J by 2 bases. The DNA for the CDR3 is TGTGCCAGCAGCCGTCCGGGACAGGCCTACGAGCAGTACTTC. This translates into CASSRPGQAYEQYF.

The chain links TRBV20-1 to TRBJ1-1; maybe TRBD1 (5 bases). The CDR3 has 16 amino acids. Trimming left V 4 bases short and J 0 bases short, with 18 bases between. The germline V gene encodes CDR1 DFQATT and CDR2 SNEGSKA (reference sequence). CDR3 coding DNA: TGCAGTGCTACCAAGGGACGGTCGACCATGAACACTGAAGCTTTCTTT. This encodes CSATKGRSTMNTEAFF.

This clonotype was seen a few times. The V gene is TRBV7-3, the J gene TRBJ2-3, with TRBD2 matching 7 bases. V dropped 0 bases and J dropped 6; count of bases not matched to a gene: 3. This CDR3 comprises 14 residues. The V gene's germline CDR1 is SGHTA and CDR2 FQGTGA. CDR3 DNA sequence: TGTGCCAGCAGCTTAACGGCGGGAGTCGATACGCAGTATTTT. This codes for CASSLTAGVDTQYF.

The chain is built from TRBV2 and TRBJ2-2, with 7 bases aligning to TRBD1. Germline V gene data show CDR1 as SNHLY and CDR2 as FYNNEI. V was pared by 9 bases and J by 4 bases, with 11 bases of the junction left unmatched. The CDR3 has 15 amino acids. CDR3 region: CASRKDRQSTGELFF. Here the CDR3 DNA reads TGTGCCAGTCGGAAGGACAGGCAATCCACCGGGGAGCTGTTTTTT. Combining the CDR3 with reference TRBV2 and TRBJ2-2 gives the whole variable domain EPEVTQTPSHQVTQMGQEVILRCVPISNHLYFYWYRQILGQKVEFLVSFYNNEISEKSEIFDDQFSVERPDGSNFTLKIRSTKLEDSAMYFCASRKDRQSTGELFFGEGSRLTVL.

The rearrangement links TRBV27 to TRBJ1-2; weak D call: TRBD1 (6 bases). Trimming pared 1 base from V and 1 base from J, leaving 10 bases between. The CDR3 consists of 15 residues. Germline CDR1 is MNHEY and CDR2 is SMNVEV (reference sequence). The DNA of the CDR3 is TGTGCCAGCAGTTTATGGGCAGGGGATAACTATGGCTACACCTTC. This codes for CASSLWAGDNYGYTF.

Only a few counts were recorded for this clonotype. The J gene is TRBJ1-1, the V gene TRBV10-3, with a tentative D call TRBD1 (6 bases). Germline V gene lookup returns CDR1 ENHRY and CDR2 SYGVKD. Between the trimmed V and J ends, which lost 7 bases and 0 bases, there was a span of 12 bases. The CDR3 consists of 14 residues. CDR3 nucleotide sequence: TGTGCCATCAAGAGCGGGACATTGAACACTGAAGCTTTCTTT. Its protein product is CAIKSGTLNTEAFF.

This clonotype was seen more than once but under ten times. This sequence joins TRBV10-3 and TRBJ1-1; TRBD1 is a possible D gene (6 bases). Germline V gene lookup returns CDR1 ENHRY and CDR2 SYGVKD. Between the trimmed V and J ends, which lost 3 bases and 7 bases, there was a span of 12 bases. The CDR3 covers 13 residues. The CDR3 sequence is CAISDLGQIEAFF. The CDR3, as DNA: TGTGCCATCAGTGACCTCGGACAGATTGAAGCTTTCTTT.

This clonotype was seen more than once but under ten times. J is TRBJ2-1 and V is TRBV12-3 or TRBV12-4; no firm D call. Trimming removed 7 bases from V and 5 bases from J, with 6 bases in between. The CDR3 is 11 residues long. The CDR3 nucleotides read TGTGCCAGCACCAGGAACAATGAGCAGTTCTTC. Protein product: CASTRNNEQFF.

This clonotype appeared once. One end of the junction varies from germline; a read error may be responsible. This chain links TRBV20-1 with TRBJ2-5; 11 bases agree with TRBD2. Germline-derived CDR1 and CDR2 are DFQATT and SNEGSKA (reference sequence). The CDR3 has 16 residues. This chain's CDR3 is CCARPLTSGNQETQYF. The CDR3 DNA sequence: TGCTGTGCTAGACCACTGACTAGCGGGAATCAAGAGACCCAGTACTTC.

V usage is TRBV20-1 and J usage is TRBJ2-7, with TRBD2 as a possible D gene (6 bases). The CDR3 has 14 amino acids. Between the trimmed V and J ends, which lost 2 bases and 1 base, there was a span of 12 bases. Germline lookup yields CDR1 DFQATT and CDR2 SNEGSKA (reference sequence). CDR3 residues: CSARNSGSSYEQYF. The CDR3 bases are TGCAGTGCTAGAAATAGCGGATCTTCCTACGAGCAGTACTTC.

This chain connects TRBV15 to TRBJ2-1; D is ambiguous. Germline V CDR1 and CDR2: LNHNV, YYDKDF (reference sequence). V was clipped by 5 bases and J by 4 bases, with 21 bases between them. This CDR3 has 17 residues. The CDR3 region is CATSPRATPKGYNEQFF. The CDR3 DNA sequence: TGTGCCACCAGCCCCCGGGCGACACCCAAGGGTTACAATGAGCAGTTCTTC.

In its sample, this clonotype was seen a few times. J is TRBJ2-5 and V is TRBV12-3 or TRBV12-4; 7 positions agree with TRBD1. V dropped 5 bases and J dropped 1; count of bases not matched to a gene: 7. The CDR3 covers 15 residues. The CDR3 protein is CASSGQVRGQETQYF. The CDR3 coding sequence is TGTGCCAGCAGTGGACAGGTCCGGGGCCAAGAGACCCAGTACTTC.

This clonotype was picked up a small number of times. The genes are TRBV20-1 and TRBJ1-2; 7 nucleotides align to TRBD1. From germline, CDR1 is DFQATT and CDR2 SNEGSKA (reference sequence). The junction had 5 bases not matched to a gene; V was cut back by 6 bases and J by 7 bases. CDR3 length: 11 residues. The CDR3: CSAKGASGYTF. The CDR3 bases are TGCAGTGCGAAGGGGGCATCTGGCTACACCTTC.

This clonotype was observed a handful of times. The chain links TRBV24-1 to TRBJ2-1, with unresolved D. CDR3 length equals 18 residues. From germline, CDR1 is KGHDR and CDR2 SFDVKD. Trimming removed 4 bases from V and 0 bases from J, with 18 bases in between. The DNA of the CDR3 is TGTGCCACCAGTGACCCCCCCAGGACGTCTATCTCCTACAATGAGCAGTTCTTC. Translated: CATSDPPRTSISYNEQFF.

This chain links TRBV10-3 with TRBJ2-1; 10 nucleotides match TRBD1. The germline V gene has CDR1 ENHRY and CDR2 SYGVKD. This CDR3 region has 16 residues. Trimming at V came to 10 bases and at J to 2 bases, leaving 11 bases not matched to a gene. The CDR3 DNA reads TGTGCCACCACCCCGACAGGGGGCTACACCTACAATGAGCAGTTCTTC. Protein product: CATTPTGGYTYNEQFF.